One sample yielded the 30 T cell receptor beta chains listed below, sequenced in a study of cytomegalovirus exposure and HLA in healthy donors. Primers included in the PCR were 60 Vbeta and 13 Jbeta primers. The assay was immunoSEQ multiplex PCR, and TCRdb's table has in-frame clones only and misses some. This sample's table has approximately 130,000 clones. Material for sequencing was PBMCs. Receptors were obtained from a woman aged 55-70 years in good health and CMV-seronegative.

The J gene is TRBJ1-5, the V gene TRBV28; the D gene is possibly TRBD1 (5 bases). Per germline, CDR1 MDHEN and CDR2 SYDVKM. The CDR3 runs 16 residues. V gave up 3 bases and J gave up 4 bases, with 16 bases separating them. The CDR3, as DNA: TGTGCCAGCAGTTTCATAAGGGGATTGGGAAATCAGCCCCAGCATTTT. Its translation: CASSFIRGLGNQPQHF.

V gene TRBV6-5 combines with J gene TRBJ2-7; 8 bases line up with TRBD1. In germline, CDR1 is MNHEY, CDR2 SVGAGI. CDR3 size: 13 residues. V lost 7 bases and J lost 4; bases outside the gene matches: 6. The CDR3 nucleotides are TGTGCCAGCAAGAGAGACAGGGGATACGAGCAGTACTTC. Its translation is CASKRDRGYEQYF.

The CDR3 loop is CASSLLPSGRAREQYF. The CDR3 nucleotides are TGTGCCAGCAGCTTACTCCCTAGCGGGAGGGCTCGCGAGCAGTACTTC. This chain links TRBV11-2 with TRBJ2-7, with 12 bases matching TRBD2. This CDR3 spans 16 amino acids. The germline V gene encodes CDR1 SGHAT and CDR2 FQNNGV. V shed 2 bases and J 6 bases; nucleotides not matched to a gene: 8.

The V call is TRBV5-1, the J call TRBJ1-3, with 7 bases that match TRBD1. There are 16 residues in the CDR3. After removal of 2 bases from V and 0 bases from J, the junction contained 5 bases not matched to a gene. In germline, CDR1 is SGHRS, CDR2 YFSETQ. The DNA of the CDR3 is TGCGCCAGCAGCTTTATGACAGGGAGCTCTGGAAACACCATATATTTT. This translates into CASSFMTGSSGNTIYF.

CDR3 in DNA: TGTGCCAGCAGACTAGCGGGAGCGGAGACCCAGTACTTC. The encoded protein is CASRLAGAETQYF. This rearrangement joins TRBV27 to TRBJ2-5; 11 bases map to TRBD2. Germline trimming cut 6 bases from V and 5 bases from J; bases unmatched to any gene: 2. Looked up from germline, CDR1 is MNHEY and CDR2 is SMNVEV (reference sequence). The CDR3 is 13 amino acids.

The chain links TRBV6-6 to TRBJ2-7, with TRBD1 matching over 7 bases. CDR3 size: 13 residues. Losses at the gene ends were 6 bases for V and 0 bases for J; bases not matched to a gene: 2. Germline V gene data show CDR1 as MNHNY and CDR2 as SVGAGI (reference sequence). The CDR3 region has the DNA TGTGCCAGCAGGACAGGGAGCTCCTACGAGCAGTACTTC. Protein product: CASRTGSSYEQYF.

V is TRBV19 and J is TRBJ1-1; a weak D match, TRBD1 (5 bases). The V end lost 7 bases, the J end lost 0 bases, and 12 bases lay between the germline ends. The CDR3 has 14 amino acids. Germline V lookup: CDR1 LNHDA, CDR2 SQIVND (reference sequence). In DNA, the CDR3 is TGTGCCAGTACCCTAGGGACTATGAACACTGAAGCTTTCTTT. Translated, it gives CASTLGTMNTEAFF.

The chain joins TRBV5-6 to TRBJ2-1; D is unclear. The germline V and J ends were trimmed by 0 bases and 9 bases, with 4 bases remaining between them. CDR3 size: 11 residues. Germline V gene data show CDR1 as SGHDT and CDR2 as YYEEEE. This CDR3 is CASSLAFEQFF. DNA of the CDR3: TGTGCCAGCAGCTTGGCCTTTGAGCAGTTCTTC.

The chain employs TRBV25-1 and TRBJ1-2; D unclear. V gave up 8 bases and J gave up 4 bases, with 11 bases separating them. CDR3 length: 12 amino acids. Germline loops: CDR1 MGHDK, CDR2 SYGVNS. The CDR3 nucleotides read TGTGCCAGCGCCCAATCGGGCTATGGCTACACCTTC. It codes for CASAQSGYGYTF.

The rearrangement links TRBV6-1 to TRBJ1-3, with no clear D. Germline V gene lookup returns CDR1 MNHNS and CDR2 SASEGT. The CDR3 is made up of 13 amino acids. The V end was cut by 4 bases, the J end by 4 bases, with 8 bases between. For the CDR3, the DNA is TGTGCCAGCAGTGGTATCTCCGGAAACACCATATATTTT. The encoded protein is CASSGISGNTIYF.

The chain joins TRBV28 to TRBJ1-1; possible D gene TRBD1, 6 bases. In germline, CDR1 is MDHEN, CDR2 SYDVKM. V was pared by 8 bases and J by 1 base, with 14 bases between. This CDR3 has 14 amino acids. CDR3 nucleotide sequence: TGTGCCAGCTCGACGGGGGGCGCGAACACTGAAGCTTTCTTT. As protein: CASSTGGANTEAFF.

This chain connects TRBV6-1 to TRBJ1-1, with unresolved D. The CDR3 sequence is 13 residues long. Germline V gene data show CDR1 as MNHNS and CDR2 as SASEGT. V lost 6 bases to trimming and J lost 0 bases, with 8 bases between them. As DNA, the CDR3 is TGTGCCAGCAGAGAGACACTGAACACTGAAGCTTTCTTT. As protein: CASRETLNTEAFF.

V is TRBV6-5 and J is TRBJ1-6; 8 nucleotides match TRBD1. The CDR3 is 14 residues long. With 7 bases clipped from V and 9 bases from J, the junction kept 8 bases outside the gene matches. Germline CDR1 reads MNHEY; CDR2 reads SVGAGI. CDR3 DNA sequence: TGTGCCAGCACCCCCGGACAGGGAACTTCACCCCTCCACTTT. Encoded protein: CASTPGQGTSPLHF.

CDR3 residues: CASTPTAGNTIYF. CDR3 in DNA: TGTGCCAGCACCCCTACAGCTGGAAACACCATATATTTT. The V gene is TRBV28, the J gene TRBJ1-3; the D is unclear. V lost 7 bases and J 2 bases, leaving 9 bases between the germline ends. Germline V CDR1 and CDR2: MDHEN, SYDVKM. The CDR3 extends over 13 amino acids.

The rearrangement links TRBV11-2 to TRBJ1-4; the match to TRBD1 covers 7 bases. With V trimmed by 5 bases and J by 7 bases, 7 bases remained unmatched. Germline-derived CDR1 and CDR2 are SGHAT and FQNNGV. The CDR3 runs 14 residues. CDR3 loop: CASSPGQLGEKLFF. The CDR3 DNA is TGTGCCAGCAGCCCGGGACAGTTAGGTGAAAAACTGTTTTTT.

This rearrangement joins TRBV5-1 to TRBJ2-3; TRBD2 matches 12 bases. The CDR3 has 17 residues. Germline CDR1 SGHRS, CDR2 YFSETQ. With 1 base clipped from V and 1 base from J, the junction kept 4 bases outside the gene matches. CDR3 amino acids: CASSLLTSGSGTDTQYF. CDR3 DNA sequence: TGCGCCAGCAGCTTGCTGACTAGCGGGAGTGGCACAGATACGCAGTATTTT. Looking up the rest from reference TRBV5-1 and TRBJ2-3 gives the full variable domain: KAGVTQTPRYLIKTRGQQVTLSCSPISGHRSVSWYQQTPGQGLQFLFEYFSETQRNKGNFPGRFSGRQFSNSRSEMNVSTLELGDSALYLCASSLLTSGSGTDTQYFGPGTRLTVL.

The chain is built from TRBV15 and TRBJ2-5, with D possibly TRBD1 on 7 matching bases. V lost 5 bases and J lost 4, with 14 bases in between. Germline V gene data show CDR1 as LNHNV and CDR2 as YYDKDF (reference sequence). The CDR3 covers 14 residues. The CDR3 here is CATSVRGASETQYF. The CDR3 DNA reads TGTGCCACCAGCGTCAGGGGGGCGTCAGAGACCCAGTACTTC. Full variable domain (rest looked up from reference TRBV15 and TRBJ2-5): DAMVIQNPRYQVTQFGKPVTLSCSQTLNHNVMYWYQQKSSQAPKLLFHYYDKDFNNEADTPDNFQSRRPNTSFCFLDIRSPGLGDTAMYLCATSVRGASETQYFGPGTRLLVL.

Regarding this clone: The same CDR3 arises from other DNA sequences in this sample as well. The chain joins TRBV19 to TRBJ2-6, with D unresolved. Germline V CDR1 and CDR2: LNHDA, SQIVND (reference sequence). V was clipped by 4 bases and J by 0 bases, with 7 bases between them. The CDR3 has 15 residues. CDR3 amino acids: CASSTSGSGANVLTF. The CDR3 nucleotides are TGTGCCAGTAGTACCTCAGGCTCTGGGGCCAACGTCCTGACTTTC. The full variable domain, completed using reference TRBV19 and TRBJ2-6, is DGGITQSPKYLFRKEGQNVTLSCEQNLNHDAMYWYRQDPGQGLRLIYYSQIVNDFQKGDIAEGYSVSREKKESFPLTVTSAQKNPTAFYLCASSTSGSGANVLTFGAGSRLTVL.

The gene calls are TRBV5-6 and TRBJ2-7, with 10 nucleotides matching TRBD2. The CDR3 totals 14 residues. Unmatched junction bases numbered 4, after V lost 5 bases and J lost 2 bases. The V gene's germline CDR1 is SGHDT and CDR2 YYEEEE. The CDR3 nucleotides are TGTGCCAGCAGTCTAGCGGGAGCGGCCTACGAGCAGTACTTC. As protein: CASSLAGAAYEQYF. Full variable domain (outside the CDR3, taken from reference TRBV5-6 and TRBJ2-7): DAGVTQSPTHLIKTRGQQVTLRCSPKSGHDTVSWYQQALGQGPQFIFQYYEEEERQRGNFPDRFSGHQFPNYSSELNVNALLLGDSALYLCASSLAGAAYEQYFGPGTRLTVT.

The chain employs TRBV10-2 and TRBJ2-1; D possibly corresponds to TRBD2 (5 bases). The CDR3 is 11 amino acids. Germline V gene lookup returns CDR1 WSHSY and CDR2 SAAADI. V was shortened by 3 bases and J by 14 bases, with 11 bases between the two germline ends. The CDR3 region has the DNA TGCGCCAGCAGTGACGGGGATCGAAAGTTCTTC. Its translation: CASSDGDRKFF.

The chain employs TRBV5-1 and TRBJ1-2, with D possibly matching TRBD1 (6 bases). CDR3 length: 15 amino acids. Germline-derived CDR1 and CDR2 are SGHRS and YFSETQ. Trimming left V 0 bases short and J 8 bases short, with 17 bases between. The CDR3 region is CASSLAGQRKEGYTF. In nucleotides, the CDR3 is TGCGCCAGCAGCTTGGCTGGACAGAGAAAGGAGGGCTACACCTTC.

The V and J genes are TRBV7-9 and TRBJ1-3, with TRBD1 as a possible D gene (6 bases). CDR1 SEHNR and CDR2 FQNEAQ come from the germline V gene (reference sequence). The V and J ends lost 3 bases and 0 bases respectively, with 12 bases between them. This CDR3 region has 16 residues. CDR3 DNA: TGTGCCAGCAGCTTTATACAGGGAGTCTCTGGAAACACCATATATTTT. It specifies CASSFIQGVSGNTIYF.

The V gene is TRBV6-5, the J gene TRBJ2-1; 8 nucleotides line up with TRBD1. Germline V gives CDR1 MNHEY, CDR2 SVGAGI. This CDR3 contains 15 residues. The trim removed 0 bases at V and 4 bases at J, leaving 2 bases unmatched. CDR3 bases: TGTGCCAGCAGTTACTCAGGACAGGGTTACAATGAGCAGTTCTTC. Translated, it gives CASSYSGQGYNEQFF.

This chain uses TRBV10-3 with TRBJ1-2; the D gene is possibly TRBD1 (6 bases). The ends were cut back, 4 bases at V and 4 bases at J, with 31 bases in the middle. Germline CDR1 reads ENHRY; CDR2 reads SYGVKD. This CDR3 has 20 residues. CDR3 sequence (DNA): TGTGCCATCAGTGCCTCCGGGGGGGACAAGGGGGGAGACAGTGGCTATGGCTACACCTTC. This encodes CAISASGGDKGGDSGYGYTF.

This chain links TRBV10-3 with TRBJ2-5; 9 bases map to TRBD2. The ends lost 0 bases at V and 4 bases at J; junction bases unmatched: 6. The CDR3 contains 16 residues. Per germline, CDR1 ENHRY and CDR2 SYGVKD. The CDR3 sequence: CAISESVAGVGETQYF. DNA of the CDR3: TGTGCCATCAGTGAGTCGGTAGCGGGGGTCGGAGAGACCCAGTACTTC.

The chain has TRBV15 and TRBJ1-4, with a possible D match to TRBD1 (6 bases). The CDR3 loop spans 16 amino acids. V lost 3 bases, J lost 0 bases, and 11 bases lay in between. Germline-derived CDR1 and CDR2 are LNHNV and YYDKDF (reference sequence). CDR3 amino acids: CATSRTQGSTNEKLFF. CDR3 nucleotide sequence: TGTGCCACCAGCAGGACTCAGGGGTCAACTAATGAAAAACTGTTTTTT. Full variable domain (missing parts from reference TRBV15 and TRBJ1-4): DAMVIQNPRYQVTQFGKPVTLSCSQTLNHNVMYWYQQKSSQAPKLLFHYYDKDFNNEADTPDNFQSRRPNTSFCFLDIRSPGLGDTAMYLCATSRTQGSTNEKLFFGSGTQLSVL.

V gene TRBV5-4 combines with J gene TRBJ2-3, with no clear D. Germline assignment: CDR1 SGHNT and CDR2 YYREEE (reference sequence). This CDR3 region has 13 residues. V was trimmed by 4 bases and J by 3 bases, leaving 9 bases between them. The CDR3 DNA sequence: TGTGCCAGCAGCCTTCCCGGGACAGATACGCAGTATTTT. Translated: CASSLPGTDTQYF.

This chain uses TRBV9 with TRBJ2-2; 7 bases match TRBD2. This CDR3 is built from 17 residues. V dropped 0 bases and J dropped 7; count of bases not matched to a gene: 12. Germline V gene lookup returns CDR1 SGDLS and CDR2 YYNGEE. The CDR3 region has the DNA TGTGCCAGCAGCGTAGCAGGCGGGAGTGGCCCCATCGGGGAGCTGTTTTTT. Translation gives CASSVAGGSGPIGELFF.

This chain joins TRBV11-2 and TRBJ2-1, with TRBD2 identical over 8 bases. The V gene end was trimmed by 0 bases and the J gene end by 10 bases; junction bases not matched to a gene: 14. Germline lookup yields CDR1 SGHAT and CDR2 FQNNGV. This CDR3 is built from 17 residues. The CDR3 DNA sequence: TGTGCCAGCAGCTTAGATGTGGGACTAGTGGCTGCGAGGGAGCAGTTCTTC. This encodes CASSLDVGLVAAREQFF. Based on the CDR3 plus reference TRBV11-2 and TRBJ2-1, the full variable domain is EAGVAQSPRYKIIEKRQSVAFWCNPISGHATLYWYQQILGQGPKLLIQFQNNGVVDDSQLPKDRFSAERLKGVDSTLKIQPAKLEDSAVYLCASSLDVGLVAAREQFFGPGTRLTVL.

The CDR3 sequence: CASSTTRSTEAFF. CDR3 sequence (DNA): TGTGCCAGCAGCACCACACGGAGCACTGAAGCTTTCTTT. V is TRBV7-3 and J is TRBJ1-1; no clear D. The CDR3 contains 13 residues. V lost 5 bases, J lost 4 bases, and 11 bases lay in between. Per germline, CDR1 SGHTA and CDR2 FQGTGA.